Listed here is a single T cell receptor (beta chain). Many counts were recorded for this clonotype. Which antigen it targets is not known. Base qualities were left out, and no much larger clone turns up one base away. The source of the sample is a study of read filtering for tumor transcriptome and immune sequencing (dated by TCRdb to 2018 to 2021). About the study as a whole: The cohort consisted of approximately 17 male and some 15 female patients, with a mean age of 65.9 years and an age range of roughly 45 to 90. After DNase treatment, whole-transcriptome libraries were prepared with the TruSeq RNA Access Library Prep Kit. One main goal was a read-filtering strategy for immune repertoire data, in particular deciding whether clonotypes backed by only one read should be removed. Per sample, about 3.5 to 11 million TCR-region mapped reads were obtained with IR-seq, compared with only roughly 85 to 1273 with RNA-seq. TCR repertoires obtained by targeted immune repertoire sequencing and by bulk whole-transcriptome sequencing performed on the same bone marrow samples were compared. Under revised international staging, about eight patients fell into R-ISS I, some 15 into R-ISS II and six or seven into R-ISS III. The research as a whole found: Compared with RNA-seq, IR-seq captured clonotypes at much higher depth and more reliably, and a smaller IR-seq throughput was enough to identify most shared clonotypes. Single-read clonotypes made up roughly 82% of clonotypes but 3.5% to 4.5% of total reads in IR-seq, and about three quarters of clonotypes and 44.6% of reads in RNA-seq. Rather than purified T cells, the sorted CD138-negative fraction was a mixed bone marrow immune population. Removing single-read clonotypes increased the correlation between IR-seq and RNA-seq shared clonotype proportions.

The CDR3 holds 15 amino acids from the cysteine to the phenylalanine. Left in the record is the CDR3 DNA by itself, 45 bases read in frame from the first base. At the junction V is shortened by 2 bases and J by 4 bases; bases outside the gene matches: 4. Sequences SGHAT (CDR1) and FQNNGV (CDR2) are obtained from the germline V gene. TCR libraries were constructed from approximately 0.4 ug RNA using the Immunoverse kit, and molecular barcoded adaptors covering alpha/delta and beta/gamma chains were employed. TCR library preparation used the same RNA that was used for transcriptome sequencing. Sequencing of the TCR libraries was done on an Illumina HiSeq 4000 with 2 x 150 cycles. As for the original processing: TCR reads were aligned to human V, D, J and C references and assembled into CDR3 clonotypes with MiXCR, including quality filtering and error correction. Clonotype counts and gene usage diversity were analyzed with the tcR package in R. Raw mapping reads were checked after the RNA-seq reads had been mapped by STAR aligner version 2.5.3a onto the human GRCh37 genome. IR-seq fastq files were randomly downsampled with Seqtk 1.3 to test the effect of sequencing depth on detected clonotypes. TCRdb handled the public reads itself, with Q25 trimming in fastp and clone calling in MiXCR, and kept productive beta chains. Rows matching on CDR3 protein sequence are summarized as one entry with the most common DNA and genes. For this entry, the V and J calls and clone size follow TCRdb and not the study's own pipeline. The table for this sample lists almost 40,000 distinct CDR3 sequences; approximately 14% of them were counted only once. Roughly a sixth of the sample lies in the top ten.

Bone marrow was sampled from every patient at the time of active disease. Bone marrow mononuclear cells were isolated by Ficoll-Hypaque density gradient centrifugation. To remove myeloma plasma cells, the cells were labeled with CD138 magnetic microbeads on a MACS separator, and CD138-negative cells were then collected by negative selection. Flow cytometry on an Attune NxT with CD138 antibodies was used to check the purity of the isolated cells. Total RNA was extracted using TRIzol reagent and was quantified on a NanoDrop spectrophotometer. Paired RNA-seq and IR-seq were performed on the CD138-negative bone marrow sample of each patient.

The chain is assembled from TRBV11-2 and TRBJ2-1; 8 central bases correspond to TRBD2. This clonotype was obtained from a donor over 35 with multiple myeloma. The sample taken for sequencing was a population of CD138-negative cells sorted from bone marrow. In the paper's terms, the cell subset or site label means: bone marrow mononuclear cells depleted of CD138+ plasma/myeloma cells by negative magnetic selection. Here is the DNA: TGTGCCAGCAGCTTAATGACGGGGGGGTACAATGAGCAGTTCTTC. Its coded protein is CASSLMTGGYNEQFF.